Each of the 4 T cell receptor beta chains below was sequenced from the same sample in a study of blood T cell repertoires in COVID-19. Clones were sequenced by immunoSEQ multiplex PCR, and TCRdb holds only the in-frame ones, with some missing. The sample comprises 150,000 to 200,000 clones, 88% of which are singletons, and approximately 5.5% rests with the top ten. Specimen: peripheral blood. These receptors came from a man aged 35-49 years with active or convalescent COVID-19.

This rearrangement joins TRBV28 to TRBJ2-7; 10 bases line up with TRBD2. The V gene end was trimmed by 1 base and the J gene end by 5 bases; junction bases not matched to a gene: 11. The CDR3 length is 17 residues. The V gene's germline CDR1 is MDHEN and CDR2 SYDVKM. The DNA of the CDR3 is TGTGCCAGCAGTTTATACACGGCGCAGCGGGAGGGCCACGAGCAGTACTTC. Encoded protein: CASSLYTAQREGHEQYF.

The chain joins TRBV18 to TRBJ2-1; 7 positions match TRBD2. The length of the CDR3 is 15 residues. V lost 0 bases to trimming and J lost 10 bases; unmatched junction nucleotides: 9. CDR1 is KGHSH, CDR2 LQKENI, per germline. The CDR3 sequence: CASSPPGGPWLEQFF. CDR3 coding DNA: TGTGCCAGCTCACCACCGGGAGGGCCTTGGTTGGAGCAGTTCTTC.

This clone was seen only a few times. CDR3 in DNA: TGTGCCAGCAGCCCTTCTCCAGGGACTAATGAAAAACTGTTTTTT. Its protein product is CASSPSPGTNEKLFF. The chain employs TRBV7-2 and TRBJ1-4, with D possibly TRBD1 on 5 matching bases. This CDR3 region has 15 residues. V shed 5 bases and J shed 2 bases, with 12 bases lying between them. Looked up from germline, CDR1 is SGHTA and CDR2 is FQGNSA.

The chain recombines TRBV3-1 (or the pseudogene TRBV3-2) with TRBJ1-4, with TRBD1 matching over 8 bases. Germline CDR1 reads LGHDT; CDR2 reads YNNKEL (reference sequence). The CDR3 loop spans 16 amino acids. The V gene end was trimmed by 1 base and the J gene end by 7 bases; junction bases not matched to a gene: 8. The CDR3 DNA sequence: TGTGCCAGCAGCCAAGTTTCAGGGGGCCGAAGTGAAAAACTGTTTTTT. It codes for CASSQVSGGRSEKLFF.